These 14 T cell receptor beta chains were all obtained from the same sample, sequenced in a study of blood T cell repertoires in COVID-19. Sequencing was performed with immunoSEQ multiplex PCR; in TCRdb, only in-frame clones are kept and a portion is missing. The sample records 200,000 to 300,000 clones, 82% being singletons. The sequencing input was peripheral blood. All receptors come from a woman aged 60-70 years with active or convalescent COVID-19.

The rearrangement uses TRBV2 and TRBJ2-3; TRBD2 aligns across 9 bases. CDR3 size: 14 residues. Per germline, CDR1 SNHLY and CDR2 FYNNEI. Trimming removed 7 bases from V and 6 bases from J; junction bases left unmatched: 8. The CDR3 loop reads CASKEAGGSDTQYF. The CDR3 bases are TGTGCCAGCAAGGAAGCGGGGGGATCGGATACGCAGTATTTT.

The chain combines TRBV28 with TRBJ1-2; D not certain. Trimming took 3 bases from V and 4 from J, leaving 6 bases between them. Germline V gene sequence: CDR1 MDHEN, CDR2 SYDVKM. The CDR3 runs 12 residues. CDR3 region: CASSLLGYGYTF. The CDR3 DNA follows: TGTGCCAGCAGTTTGCTCGGCTATGGCTACACCTTC.

The genes are TRBV7-9 and TRBJ1-1; possible D gene TRBD1, 5 bases. The CDR3 is 12 amino acids. V dropped 5 bases and J dropped 13 bases, with 17 bases sitting between them. Germline V gene sequence: CDR1 SEHNR, CDR2 FQNEAQ (reference sequence). The CDR3 loop reads CASSLGARASFF. In nucleotides, the CDR3 is TGTGCCAGCAGCCTAGGGGCCAGGGCAAGTTTCTTT.

The genes are TRBV7-9 and TRBJ1-5, with 9 bases that match TRBD1. This CDR3 is 18 amino acids long. Germline lookup yields CDR1 SEHNR and CDR2 FQNEAQ (reference sequence). V shed 3 bases, J shed 1 base, and the junction held 10 bases outside the gene matches. DNA for the CDR3: TGTGCCAGCAGCTTGGGGACAGGGTTCATGGGGAGCAATCAGCCCCAGCATTTT. Protein: CASSLGTGFMGSNQPQHF. Supplemented by reference TRBV7-9 and TRBJ1-5, the full variable domain reads DTGVSQNPRHKITKRGQNVTFRCDPISEHNRLYWYRQTLGQGPEFLTYFQNEAQLEKSRLLSDRFSAERPKGSFSTLEIQRTEQGDSAMYLCASSLGTGFMGSNQPQHFGDGTRLSIL.

The rearrangement uses TRBV5-5 and TRBJ1-5; D ambiguous. Trimming removed 0 bases at V and 4 bases at J, with 11 bases between. In germline, CDR1 is SGHKS, CDR2 YYEKEE (reference sequence). The CDR3 is 15 residues long. The CDR3 DNA reads as TGTGCCAGCAGCTTGGACGGGAGTTTGAATCAGCCCCAGCATTTT. Translation: CASSLDGSLNQPQHF.

V usage is TRBV7-6 and J usage is TRBJ2-7; D perhaps matches TRBD1 (6 bases). The CDR3 is made up of 15 amino acids. V lost 0 bases to trimming and J lost 4 bases, with 13 bases between them. Germline assignment: CDR1 SGHVS and CDR2 FNYEAQ. CDR3 coding DNA: TGTGCCAGCAGCTTAGCCACAGGGCCGCAGTACGAGCAGTACTTC. Amino acids: CASSLATGPQYEQYF.

The chain couples TRBV15 to TRBJ1-6, with 7 bases lining up with TRBD1. CDR3 length: 17 amino acids. The V gene end was trimmed by 2 bases and the J gene end by 9 bases; junction bases not matched to a gene: 13. Germline loops: CDR1 LNHNV, CDR2 YYDKDF (reference sequence). The CDR3 is CATSRQRSTGWSSPLHF. The CDR3 DNA reads TGTGCCACCAGCAGACAACGCTCGACAGGGTGGAGTTCACCCCTCCACTTT.

This chain connects TRBV11-2 to TRBJ1-4, with D possibly being TRBD1 (5 bases). Germline V gene sequence: CDR1 SGHAT, CDR2 FQNNGV. Trimming took off 5 bases at V and 4 bases at J, with 14 bases between the two ends. The CDR3 sequence is 15 residues long. The CDR3 spells CASSLVRGLNEKLFF. CDR3 nucleotide sequence: TGTGCCAGCAGCCTCGTAAGGGGCCTTAATGAAAAACTGTTTTTT.

The gene calls are TRBV18 and TRBJ1-6; D is unresolved. This CDR3 has 13 amino acids. V was clipped by 3 bases and J by 9 bases, with 9 bases between them. Per the germline V gene, CDR1 is KGHSH and CDR2 is LQKENI. CDR3 bases: TGTGCCAGCTCACCCTTATCCAGTTCACCCCTCCACTTT. Translation gives CASSPLSSSPLHF.

This clone appeared a few times. CDR3: CASSGAGNNPYEQYF. The CDR3, as DNA: TGTGCCAGCTCAGGTGCAGGGAATAACCCGTACGAGCAGTACTTC. The chain is built from TRBV18 and TRBJ2-7, with D possibly being TRBD1 (5 bases). The CDR3 loop spans 15 amino acids. The ends were cut back, 5 bases at V and 4 bases at J, with 18 bases in the middle. Germline-derived CDR1 and CDR2 are KGHSH and LQKENI.

The V call is TRBV27, the J call TRBJ2-5, with 10 bases matching TRBD2. Per the germline V gene, CDR1 is MNHEY and CDR2 is SMNVEV (reference sequence). V lost 5 bases and J lost 1; bases outside the gene matches: 16. The CDR3 loop spans 19 amino acids. CDR3 amino acids: CASSVLAGGRGVFQETQYF. CDR3 nucleotide sequence: TGTGCCAGCAGTGTCTTAGCGGGGGGCCGCGGGGTGTTCCAAGAGACCCAGTACTTC.

The CDR3 nucleotides are TGTGCCAGCAGCTTAGGGAGGGATGGAGCTGAAAAACTGTTTTTT. Its protein is CASSLGRDGAEKLFF. This chain joins TRBV7-9 and TRBJ1-4; unclear D gene. V lost 1 base and J lost 7, with 13 bases in between. CDR1 is SEHNR, CDR2 FQNEAQ, per germline (reference sequence). There are 15 residues in the CDR3.

The V call is TRBV7-8, the J call TRBJ2-7; 7 bases map to TRBD1. Germline V gene sequence: CDR1 SGHVS, CDR2 FQNEAQ. After removal of 5 bases from V and 1 base from J, the junction contained 8 bases not matched to a gene. The CDR3 spans 15 residues. The CDR3 sequence: CASSVSTGMSYEQYF. CDR3 coding DNA: TGTGCCAGCAGCGTCTCGACAGGGATGTCCTACGAGCAGTACTTC.

V and J are TRBV19 and TRBJ1-1, with no clear D. This CDR3 has 11 amino acids. V was shortened by 3 bases and J by 8 bases, with 7 bases between the two germline ends. Germline CDR1 reads LNHDA; CDR2 reads SQIVND (reference sequence). The CDR3 DNA follows: TGTGCCAGTAGTATCGAGACAGAAGCTTTCTTT. Amino acids: CASSIETEAFF. Full variable domain (missing parts from reference TRBV19 and TRBJ1-1): DGGITQSPKYLFRKEGQNVTLSCEQNLNHDAMYWYRQDPGQGLRLIYYSQIVNDFQKGDIAEGYSVSREKKESFPLTVTSAQKNPTAFYLCASSIETEAFFGQGTRLTVV.